One sample yielded the 22 T cell receptor beta chains listed below, sequenced in a study of CXCR3-negative and CXCR3-positive naive CD8 T cells. 5' RACE with UMI labels generated the TRB cDNA libraries. TCRdb re-called the 5' RACE reads and catalogs CDR3 proteins one per entry, DNA excluded. The listing records 43,000 or so distinct CDR3 sequences. The sample comprised memory CD8+ T cells from blood. These receptors were taken from a human donor in good health. Some clones in this sample may be carry-over from other donors' samples.

The chain has TRBV10-3 and TRBJ2-7; TCRdb picks TRBD2, but there is no DNA to check that call. The CDR3 loop spans 15 amino acids. Germline-derived CDR1 and CDR2 are ENHRY and SYGVKD. CDR3 amino acids: CAISESANVAYEQYF.

The chain recombines TRBV5-1 with TRBJ1-3. CDR3 length equals 14 residues. The germline CDR1 and CDR2 sequences are SGHRS and YFSETQ. This CDR3 is CASRRSLSGNTIYF.

The chain carries TRBV7-9 and TRBJ2-5. The CDR3 runs to 17 residues. Per germline, CDR1 SEHNR and CDR2 FQNEAQ (reference sequence). CDR3 in amino acids: CASSPPHTQHTWETQYF. Full variable domain (missing parts from reference TRBV7-9 and TRBJ2-5): DTGVSQNPRHKITKRGQNVTFRCDPISEHNRLYWYRQTLGQGPEFLTYFQNEAQLEKSRLLSDRFSAERPKGSFSTLEIQRTEQGDSAMYLCASSPPHTQHTWETQYFGPGTRLLVL.

The genes are TRBV20-1 and TRBJ2-1; without DNA, the TCRdb call of TRBD2 cannot be checked. CDR1 and CDR2 (germline): DFQATT, SNEGSKA (reference sequence). CDR3 length: 16 amino acids. The CDR3 region is CSARDGAGGRWNEQFF.

The chain couples TRBV12-3 or TRBV12-4 to TRBJ1-5; TCRdb outputs TRBD1, but without DNA this stays unchecked. CDR3 length equals 14 residues. The CDR3 spells CASSLPGGDQPQHF.

The V and J genes are TRBV12-3 or TRBV12-4 and TRBJ1-1. The CDR3 totals 13 residues. The CDR3 sequence is CASSWDRNTEAFF.

The rearrangement uses TRBV5-1 and TRBJ2-1; as DNA is missing, the TRBD1 call by TCRdb cannot be tested. Germline V lookup: CDR1 SGHRS, CDR2 YFSETQ. CDR3 length: 15 residues. The CDR3 is CASSLGTGGNNEQFF.

The chain uses TRBV20-1 and TRBJ2-2; TCRdb's D call, TRBD1, is unchecked because there is no DNA. The CDR3 loop spans 15 amino acids. The germline gives CDR1 DFQATT, CDR2 SNEGSKA (reference sequence). CDR3: CSAKQGVEHTGELFF.

The chain has TRBV5-1 and TRBJ2-3; the D gene TCRdb calls, TRBD2, cannot be checked with no DNA. This CDR3 comprises 17 residues. CDR1 SGHRS and CDR2 YFSETQ come from the germline V gene. The CDR3 sequence is CASSTRDSREVTDTQYF.

This chain uses TRBV18 with TRBJ2-1; TCRdb indicates TRBD1, and absent DNA this call remains unverified. The CDR3 consists of 15 residues. CDR1 and CDR2 from the germline V gene are KGHSH and LQKENI. The CDR3 protein is CASAPGQVTYNEQFF.

The rearrangement uses TRBV6-4 and TRBJ2-2; there is no DNA to check the TCRdb D call of TRBD1. Germline V gives CDR1 MRHNA, CDR2 SNTAGT. The CDR3 spans 15 residues. CDR3 sequence: CASSDSQGDTGELFF.

The J gene is TRBJ1-2, the V gene TRBV12-3 or TRBV12-4; no DNA is available, so the TRBD1 call from TCRdb remains unchecked. The CDR3 loop spans 14 amino acids. The CDR3 loop is CASSRSGGVYGYTF.

V usage is TRBV6-4 and J usage is TRBJ2-7; with no DNA, the TCRdb D assignment of TRBD2 cannot be verified. Germline CDR1 is MRHNA and CDR2 is SNTAGT. The CDR3 is 14 residues long. The CDR3 loop reads CASSELAGGYEQYF.

CDR3 protein: CASSSGLAGGPNEQYF. The chain carries TRBV7-9 and TRBJ2-7; absent DNA, TCRdb's TRBD2 call cannot be checked. Germline-derived CDR1 and CDR2 are SEHNR and FQNEAQ (reference sequence). The CDR3 has 16 amino acids.

This clonotype counts as medium-sized by frequency. This chain joins TRBV7-3 and TRBJ1-1; with no DNA, the TCRdb D assignment of TRBD1 cannot be verified. The CDR3 contains 13 residues. Germline CDR1 SGHTA, CDR2 FQGTGA. CDR3 residues: CASSWTGNTEAFF.

The chain employs TRBV4-3 and TRBJ1-1. Germline CDR1 and CDR2: LGHNA and YSLEER. The CDR3 sequence is 14 residues long. This chain's CDR3 is CASSPESWSTEAFF.

The chain combines TRBV29-1 with TRBJ2-2; TCRdb lists TRBD2, though no DNA is available to test this call. CDR3 length equals 14 residues. Germline CDR1 is SQVTM and CDR2 is ANQGSEA. CDR3 region: CSVRGEGWPGELFF.

The chain carries TRBV29-1 and TRBJ2-7; TCRdb lists TRBD1, though no DNA is available to test this call. The CDR3 sequence is 14 residues long. The V gene's germline CDR1 is SQVTM and CDR2 ANQGSEA. CDR3 in amino acids: CSVEDRGPSYELYF.

The chain uses TRBV10-1 and TRBJ2-7; absent DNA, TCRdb's TRBD1 call cannot be checked. Germline V gives CDR1 WNHNN, CDR2 SYGVQD (reference sequence). CDR3 length equals 15 residues. The CDR3 region is CASSESQGVGYEQYF.

The CDR3 sequence is CASSLALGGTEAFF. This chain uses TRBV7-9 with TRBJ1-1. The CDR3 runs 14 residues. Germline V gives CDR1 SEHNR, CDR2 FQNEAQ (reference sequence).

This chain uses TRBV20-1 with TRBJ1-2; absent DNA, TCRdb's TRBD1 call cannot be checked. The CDR3 contains 15 residues. Germline V CDR1 and CDR2: DFQATT, SNEGSKA (reference sequence). The CDR3 protein is CSAIDDRGPNYGYTF.

The CDR3 region is CSVVPLAGGIQETQYF. The chain combines TRBV29-1 with TRBJ2-5; TCRdb's D call, TRBD2, is unchecked because there is no DNA. CDR3 length equals 16 residues. Germline V gene sequence: CDR1 SQVTM, CDR2 ANQGSEA.